This T cell receptor beta chain is from a study of blood T cell repertoires in COVID-19. Across the study: PBMCs, B-cell-depleted T cells, or T cells provided the cDNA or gDNA that made up the material.

Cohort allocation depended upon clinical history that participants reported. Looked up from germline, CDR1 is MNHEY and CDR2 is SMNVEV (reference sequence). This CDR3 contains 14 residues. A note on this clone: Sequence at one end of the junction differs from germline and may be a read error.

Source study methods: Estimated nucleated cell counts came from reference gene primer amplification. Clones were sequenced by immunoSEQ multiplex PCR, and TCRdb holds only the in-frame ones, with some missing. V, J and clone size reflect that table, while D and trimming were determined from the DNA. The sample lists 300,000 or so clones; 87% were seen once. J is TRBJ1-2 and V is TRBV27; 10 bases align to TRBD1. The clonotype originates from a woman under 40 who had recovered from COVID-19. The sequenced sample was PBMCs or T cells enriched from blood (not recorded which). CDR3 in amino acids: CATAVQGQGIPYFF. DNA for the CDR3: TGTGCCACCGCGGTCCAGGGACAGGGGATCCCTTACTTTTTC.